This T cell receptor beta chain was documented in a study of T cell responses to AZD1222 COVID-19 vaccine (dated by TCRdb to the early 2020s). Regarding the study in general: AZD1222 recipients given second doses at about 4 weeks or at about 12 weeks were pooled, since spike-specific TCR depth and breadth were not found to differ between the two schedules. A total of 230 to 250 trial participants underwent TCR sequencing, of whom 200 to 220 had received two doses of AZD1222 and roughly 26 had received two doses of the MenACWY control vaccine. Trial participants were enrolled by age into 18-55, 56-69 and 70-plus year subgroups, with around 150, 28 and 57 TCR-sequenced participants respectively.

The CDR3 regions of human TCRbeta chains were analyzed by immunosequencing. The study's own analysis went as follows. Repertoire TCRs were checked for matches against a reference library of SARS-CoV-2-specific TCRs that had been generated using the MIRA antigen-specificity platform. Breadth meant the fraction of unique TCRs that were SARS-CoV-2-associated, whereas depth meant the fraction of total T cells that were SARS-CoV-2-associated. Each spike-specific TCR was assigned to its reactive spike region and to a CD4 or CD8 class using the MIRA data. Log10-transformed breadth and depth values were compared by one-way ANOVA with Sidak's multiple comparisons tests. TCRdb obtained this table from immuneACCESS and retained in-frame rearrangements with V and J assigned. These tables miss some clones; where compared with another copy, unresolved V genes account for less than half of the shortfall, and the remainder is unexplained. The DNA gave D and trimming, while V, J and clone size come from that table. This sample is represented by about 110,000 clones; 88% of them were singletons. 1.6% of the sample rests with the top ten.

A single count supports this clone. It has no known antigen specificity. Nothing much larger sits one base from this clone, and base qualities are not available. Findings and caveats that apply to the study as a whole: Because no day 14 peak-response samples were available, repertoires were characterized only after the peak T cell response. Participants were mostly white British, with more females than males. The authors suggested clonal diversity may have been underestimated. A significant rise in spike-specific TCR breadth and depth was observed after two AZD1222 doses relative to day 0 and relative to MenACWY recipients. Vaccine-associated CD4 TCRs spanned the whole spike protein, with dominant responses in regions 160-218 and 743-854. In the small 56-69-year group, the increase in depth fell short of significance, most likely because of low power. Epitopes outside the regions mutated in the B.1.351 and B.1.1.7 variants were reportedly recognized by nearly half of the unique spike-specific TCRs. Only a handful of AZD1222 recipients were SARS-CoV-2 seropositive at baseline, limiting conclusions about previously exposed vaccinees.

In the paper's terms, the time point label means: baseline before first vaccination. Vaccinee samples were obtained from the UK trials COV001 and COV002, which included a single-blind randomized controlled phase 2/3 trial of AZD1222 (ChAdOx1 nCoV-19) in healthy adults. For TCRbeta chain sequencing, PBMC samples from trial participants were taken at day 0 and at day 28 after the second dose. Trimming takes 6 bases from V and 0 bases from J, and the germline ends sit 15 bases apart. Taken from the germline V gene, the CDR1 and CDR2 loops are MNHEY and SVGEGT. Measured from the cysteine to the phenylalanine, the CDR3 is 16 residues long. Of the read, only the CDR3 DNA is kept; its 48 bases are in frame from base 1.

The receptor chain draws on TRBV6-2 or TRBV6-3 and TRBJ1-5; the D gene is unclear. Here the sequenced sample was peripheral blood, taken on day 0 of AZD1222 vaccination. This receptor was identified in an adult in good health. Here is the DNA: TGTGCCAGCAGCCACCCGCGCGGGTATAGCAATCAGCCCCAGCATTTT. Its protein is CASSHPRGYSNQPQHF.